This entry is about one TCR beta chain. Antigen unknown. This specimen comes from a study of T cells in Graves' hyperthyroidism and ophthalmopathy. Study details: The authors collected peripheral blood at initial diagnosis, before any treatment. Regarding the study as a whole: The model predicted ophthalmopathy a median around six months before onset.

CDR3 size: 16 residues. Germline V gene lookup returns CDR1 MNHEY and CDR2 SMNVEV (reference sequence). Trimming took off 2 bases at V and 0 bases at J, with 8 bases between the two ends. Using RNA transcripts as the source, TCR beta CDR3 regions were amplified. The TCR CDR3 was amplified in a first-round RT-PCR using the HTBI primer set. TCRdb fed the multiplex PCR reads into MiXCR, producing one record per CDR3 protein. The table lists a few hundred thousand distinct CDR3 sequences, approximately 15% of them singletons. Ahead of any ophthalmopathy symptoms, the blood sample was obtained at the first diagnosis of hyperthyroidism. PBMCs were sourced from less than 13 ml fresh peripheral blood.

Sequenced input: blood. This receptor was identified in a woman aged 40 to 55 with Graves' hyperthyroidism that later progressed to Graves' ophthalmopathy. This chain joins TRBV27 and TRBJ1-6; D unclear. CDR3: CASSLLLSSYNSPLHF. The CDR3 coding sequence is TGTGCCAGCAGTTTACTTCTGAGCTCCTATAATTCACCCCTCCACTTT.